Described below is a single T cell receptor (beta chain) sequence and its context. The data are from a study of T cell changes during pregnancy in multiple sclerosis. Sequencing was performed with immunoSEQ multiplex PCR; in TCRdb, only in-frame clones are kept and a portion is missing. The data contain fewer than 90,000 clones, approximately 94% of them singletons. This clonotype was sampled from a female donor with multiple sclerosis, enrolled in a pregnancy study. The input for sequencing was peripheral blood, taken in the third trimester of pregnancy.

This CDR3 is CASSQDHTVQETQYF. The CDR3 coding sequence is TGCGCCAGCAGCCAAGATCACACAGTACAAGAGACCCAGTACTTC. The chain combines TRBV4-1 with TRBJ2-5; D is ambiguous. The V and J ends lost 0 bases and 2 bases respectively, with 10 bases between them. Germline values: CDR1 MGHRA, CDR2 YSYEKL. The length of the CDR3 is 15 residues.